The present TCR beta chain was sequenced within a study of control samples from healthy donors and cancer patients. The CDR3 runs to 15 residues. CDR1 and CDR2 from the germline V gene are SGHNT and YYREEE (reference sequence). V lost 4 bases, J lost 4 bases, and 17 bases lay in between. This clone was recorded only once. Sequencing used immunoSEQ multiplex PCR; TCRdb keeps in-frame clones, though not all of them. The sample lists some 140,000 clones; around 90% were seen once. This chain joins TRBV5-4 and TRBJ1-1; maybe TRBD1 (5 bases). The sequenced material came from blood. The receptor was derived from a man aged 25-40 years in good health. CDR3 sequence (DNA): TGTGCCAGCAGCGAGACCCGGGGGGGGATCACTGAAGCTTTCTTT. Protein product: CASSETRGGITEAFF.